The clone carrying this TCR beta chain was detected a few times. As yet, its antigen is unknown. The sample comes from a study of identical twins. Whole-study results and caveats: Not following the same donors, the study drew its conclusions from cross-sectional statistical analysis. Out-of-frame alpha sequences shared by twins showed excess low generation probability.

TCRdb re-called the 5' RACE reads with MiXCR, one entry per CDR3 protein. The sample yields fewer than 800,000 distinct CDR3 sequences, about 7% seen once. CDR3 length: 15 amino acids. The V gene lost 2 bases and the J gene lost 10 bases, with 15 bases spanning the gap. Germline V CDR1 and CDR2: SNHLY, FYNNEI. This sample was shared with a second study, whose subject was yellow fever vaccine responses in identical twins.

The sequenced sample consisted of PBMCs. The source of this sequence is a woman between 18 and 29 years old in good health. J is TRBJ1-6 and V is TRBV2; D gene unclear. The CDR3 nucleotides are TGTGCCAGCAGTGAACTGGCAGGTCTGAACTCACCCCTCCACTTT. This translates into CASSELAGLNSPLHF.